Here is one T cell receptor beta chain with its context. No antigen is known for it. No base quality information exists; no much larger clone differs at one position. In the germline V gene, CDR1 corresponds to KGHSH and CDR2 to LQKENI. V is clipped by 5 bases and J by 7 bases, and the sequence between their germline boundaries is 12 bases long. The CDR3 runs 14 residues from the cysteine to the phenylalanine. The entry retains the CDR3 DNA only, 42 bases that are in frame from base 1. TCRbeta CDR3 sequencing was performed on sorted unstimulated T cells and on proliferating T cells recovered from mixed lymphocyte reactions. Fresh whole blood from ten HLA-typed healthy donors served as the source for isolating PBMCs. Unstimulated CD4+ non-regulatory T cells were FACS-sorted to map the origin of alloreactive clones. The receptor library was made with the immunoSEQ multiplex PCR assay. Approximately 100,000 TCR templates per sample were assayed on the deep sequencing platform. Genomic DNA extracted from sorted T cells was used for TCRbeta CDR3 sequencing. The authors' pipeline ran thus. Clonal analysis of TCRbeta CDR3 data was done in the R programming language. Alloreactive CD4+ and CD8+ clones were defined by comparing unstimulated samples with post-reaction CFSE-low samples. By matching sequences to the repertoires of sorted unstimulated Treg and non-Treg cells, each alloreactive CD4+ clone was assigned a regulatory or non-regulatory origin. Sourced from immuneACCESS, this table was stored by TCRdb with only in-frame sequences that have V and J called. A share of the clones is absent; for the studies checked, an unresolved V gene accounts for under half, and the remainder has no known explanation. V, J and clone size are taken as reported in that table, and D and trimming were inferred from the DNA itself. This sample lists 100,000 or so clones; about 93% were detected once. The top ten constitute around 13% of the sample.

The data derive from a study of siplizumab effects on memory and regulatory T cells (dated by TCRdb to the late 2010s). Background for the entire study: The study examined how the anti-CD2 antibody siplizumab affects alloreactive T-cell subsets in allogeneic mixed lymphocyte reactions built from human PBMCs. Beyond this particular receptor, the publication reports: Greater diversity appeared to be present in unstimulated naive T cells than in memory T cells, and a substantial contribution to the alloresponse seemed to be made by naive cells. The cumulative frequency of alloreactive sequences that could be traced back to unstimulated CD4+ memory T cells was significantly reduced by siplizumab. No functional confirmation was obtained for the suppressive function of proliferating Tregs from siplizumab cultures. Roughly 80-96% of proliferating CD4+ or CD8+ clones could not be assigned a naive or memory phenotype. In reactions with siplizumab, an average of 68.8% of mappable alloreactive CD4+ clones were Treg-derived, compared with 25% to 30% in control reactions. Because sequences at frequencies below about 10^-5 were poorly captured, only a minor fraction of alloreactive clones could be mapped back to unstimulated subsets.

The clonotype comes from a human donor in good health. The chain joins TRBV18 to TRBJ1-6; the D gene is perhaps TRBD1, from 5 matching bases. Source material: non-Treg CD4+ T cells sorted from blood. According to the study, the label for this sample's cell subset or site signals: FACS-sorted unstimulated CD4+ non-regulatory T cells. The CDR3 loop reads CASSSGRENSPLHF. The base sequence is TGTGCCAGCTCATCTGGCAGGGAGAATTCACCCCTCCACTTT.